This T cell receptor beta chain derives from a study of T cells after yellow fever vaccination (dated by TCRdb to between 2017 and 2020). About the study as a whole: Using CD3, CD45RA, CCR7 and CD95 staining, memory subsets (EM, EMRA, CM and Tscm) were sorted on a BD FACS Aria III. The SMART-Seq v4 Ultra Low Input RNA kit was used to prepare libraries from fractions with low cell numbers. To follow T-cell clones before and after both primary and booster YFV17D yellow fever vaccination, bulk TCR alpha and beta repertoires underwent longitudinal sequencing. The cohort comprised two healthy male donors, one aged 18 to 30 and one aged 30 to 40 years. Blood was drawn at multiple timepoints before and after primary and secondary immunization, with bulk PBMC replicates and cell subsets isolated. Memory subsets were sorted on days 0, 15 and 45 and at 18 months after primary vaccination, and on days 0, 15 and 45 after the 30-year booster.

Comments on this clonotype: The record has no base qualities; no much larger clone is one base away.

Sequenced on an Illumina NovaSeq 6000. Synthesis of TCR cDNA relied on 5'RACE template switching, a step that introduced a universal primer site along with unique molecular identifiers. Priming of cDNA synthesis was performed from both the TCR alpha and TCR beta constant segments. Library amplification involved two PCR steps, and the second step added sample barcodes and sequencing adapters. Sequencing of the libraries was done on either Illumina HiSeq 2500 (2x100 bp) or NovaSeq (2x150 bp). Turning to the authors' computational methods: Reads were demultiplexed and collapsed into UMI consensus sequences with MIGEC, and V(D)J alignment was performed with MiXCR. Vaccine-responding clonotypes were defined with edgeR using replicate PBMC samples, requiring FDR below 0.01 and a log2 fold change above 5 up to day 15. Bulk clonotypes were assigned CD4 or CD8 identity according to which sequenced CD4 or CD8 repertoire held them at higher abundance. To estimate the distribution of each clone across memory phenotypes, clonotype frequencies in memory subsets were weighted by FACS-sorted cell numbers. Using fastp at Q25 and MiXCR, TCRdb reprocessed the public reads and kept productive beta chains. Rows with a matching CDR3 protein are joined into one entry that keeps the most common DNA and genes. V and J calls and clone size were set by TCRdb, not the authors. This sample comprises roughly 28,000 distinct CDR3 sequences, under 5.5% of them detected only once. The ten biggest clones cover 35% to 45% of the sample.

Overall results and qualifications from the work: The secondary T-cell response was found to be weaker but faster than the primary response, with a peak reached on day 5 rather than on day 15. A small share of clonotypes was detected in both CD4 and CD8 compartments, with the overlap likely arising from convergent recombination. Because the study included only a couple of donors, the extent to which the findings can be generalized is limited. Most clones expanded after primary vaccination were re-detected after the booster (almost 98% of CD4 and 88% of CD8), suggesting broad memory maintenance. Computational filtering was needed because FACS-sorted repertoires could contain abundant contaminating clonotypes from the bulk population. In the sorted memory subsets on day 0, nearly all of the vaccine-responding clonotypes fell below detection.

The CDR1 and CDR2 encoded by the germline V gene (reference sequence) are GTSNPN and SVGIG. The trim is 2 bases for V and 7 bases for J, with a gap of 5 bases between the germline ends. From cysteine to phenylalanine, the CDR3 is 11 amino acids long. The sequence is cut down to CDR3 DNA, 33 bases in frame from base 1. According to the study, the label for this sample's treatment or condition signals: live attenuated yellow fever vaccine strain. A standard Ficoll-Paque protocol was used to isolate PBMCs from peripheral blood. The RNeasy Micro Kit was used to extract RNA from sorted memory subsets. The sequencing here drew on PBMCs, either bulk or a sorted T-cell subset (CD4+, CD8+, memory, or dextramer-sorted; not recorded which), taken on the day of the yellow fever booster vaccination. The rearrangement joined TRBV30 to TRBJ2-2; no D gene call is confident. This receptor was taken from a man between 18 and 29 years old who received the YFV17D yellow fever vaccine. The nucleotide sequence reads as follows: TGTGCCTGGAGTAGCGACGGGGAGCTGTTTTTT. Its protein product is CAWSSDGELFF.